The TCR beta chain described here comes from a study of breast tumors, draining lymph nodes, adjacent tissues. General study points: That most tumor T cells come from lymph nodes remained unproven.

This clonotype was picked up a small number of times. The antigen is undetermined. Axillary draining lymph nodes of breast cancer patients supplied the node samples. TCRdb re-called the multiplex PCR reads through MiXCR, storing one row per CDR3 protein. The data show about 140,000 distinct CDR3 sequences, with 30% to 35% seen just once and approximately 2.3% held by the top ten. Germline V gene lookup returns CDR1 SGDLS and CDR2 YYNGEE. Losses at the gene ends were 6 bases for V and 0 bases for J; bases not matched to a gene: 16. This CDR3 region has 20 residues. V usage is TRBV9 and J usage is TRBJ1-5; 12 nucleotides match TRBD1. The TCR comes from a female donor with breast cancer. Some clones in this sample may be carry-over from other donors' samples. Input material: axillary lymph node tissue. The CDR3 DNA sequence: TGTGCCAGCACCCTACACCCCGGGACAGGGGGCCGTTATAGCAATCAGCCCCAGCATTTT. Translation: CASTLHPGTGGRYSNQPQHF.